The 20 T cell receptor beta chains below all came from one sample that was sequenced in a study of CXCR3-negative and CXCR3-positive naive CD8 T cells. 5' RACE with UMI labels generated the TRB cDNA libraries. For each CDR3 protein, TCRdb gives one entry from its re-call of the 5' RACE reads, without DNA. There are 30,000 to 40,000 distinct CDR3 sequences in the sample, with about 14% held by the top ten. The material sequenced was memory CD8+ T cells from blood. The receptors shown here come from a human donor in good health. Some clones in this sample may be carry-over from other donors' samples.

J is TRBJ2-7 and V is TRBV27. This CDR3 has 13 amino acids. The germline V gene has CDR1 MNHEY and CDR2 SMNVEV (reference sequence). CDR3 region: CAAKSRVFYEQYF.

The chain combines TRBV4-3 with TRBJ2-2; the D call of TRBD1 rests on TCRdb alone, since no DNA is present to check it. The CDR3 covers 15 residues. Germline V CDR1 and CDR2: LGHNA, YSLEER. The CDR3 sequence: CASSQDPGGSGELFF.

CDR3 region: CSVRQVGHEQYF. This chain joins TRBV29-1 and TRBJ2-7; the TCRdb D gene call, TRBD1, has no DNA to confirm it. The germline V gene has CDR1 SQVTM and CDR2 ANQGSEA. This CDR3 contains 12 residues.

The CDR3 spells CASSLDTGVLFYEQYF. The chain has TRBV7-9 and TRBJ2-7; TCRdb names TRBD1, which stays unverified in the absence of DNA. Germline CDR1 is SEHNR and CDR2 is FQNEAQ (reference sequence). This CDR3 is 16 amino acids long.

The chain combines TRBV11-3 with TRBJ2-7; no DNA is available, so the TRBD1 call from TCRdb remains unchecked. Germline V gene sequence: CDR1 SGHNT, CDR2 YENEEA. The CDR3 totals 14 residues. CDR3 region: CASSLAPSKQGQYF.

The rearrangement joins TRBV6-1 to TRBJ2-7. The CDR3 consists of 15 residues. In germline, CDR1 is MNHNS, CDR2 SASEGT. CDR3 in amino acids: CASRGKFANSYEQYF.

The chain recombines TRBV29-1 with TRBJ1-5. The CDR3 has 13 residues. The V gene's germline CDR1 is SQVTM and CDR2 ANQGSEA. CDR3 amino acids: CSVWEDLDQPQHF.

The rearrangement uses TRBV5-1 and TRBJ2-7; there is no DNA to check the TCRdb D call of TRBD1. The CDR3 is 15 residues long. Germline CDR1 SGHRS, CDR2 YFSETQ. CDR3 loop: CASSPGQGLDYEQYF.

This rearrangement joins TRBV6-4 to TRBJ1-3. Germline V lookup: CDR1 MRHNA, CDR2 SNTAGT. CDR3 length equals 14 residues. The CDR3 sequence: CASSADSSGNTIYF.

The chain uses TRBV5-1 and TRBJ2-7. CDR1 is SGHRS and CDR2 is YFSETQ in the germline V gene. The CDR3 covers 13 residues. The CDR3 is CASSLGNPYEQYF.

CDR3 residues: CSVEGDYEQYF. The chain employs TRBV29-1 and TRBJ2-7; TCRdb's D call of TRBD1 is untestable without DNA. Germline CDR1 reads SQVTM; CDR2 reads ANQGSEA. The CDR3 has 11 residues.

CDR3 amino acids: CSARPQGWEQYF. The chain employs TRBV20-1 and TRBJ2-7; TCRdb lists TRBD1, though no DNA is available to test this call. This CDR3 is 12 amino acids long. The germline gives CDR1 DFQATT, CDR2 SNEGSKA (reference sequence).

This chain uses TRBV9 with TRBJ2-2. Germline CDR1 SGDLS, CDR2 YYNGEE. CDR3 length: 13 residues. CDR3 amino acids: CASSVGGPGELFF.

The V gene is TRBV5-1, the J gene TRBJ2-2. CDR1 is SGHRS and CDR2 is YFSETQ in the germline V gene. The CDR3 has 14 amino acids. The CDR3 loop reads CASSLADSTGELFF.

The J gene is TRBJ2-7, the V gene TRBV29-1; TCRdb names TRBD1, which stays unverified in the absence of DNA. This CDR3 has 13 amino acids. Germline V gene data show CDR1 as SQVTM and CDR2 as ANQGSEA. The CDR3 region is CSVEQSDSYEQYF.

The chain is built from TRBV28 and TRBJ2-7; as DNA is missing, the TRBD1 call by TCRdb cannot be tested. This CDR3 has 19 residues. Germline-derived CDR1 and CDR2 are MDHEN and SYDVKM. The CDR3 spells CASSPVRQGSSNSLYEQYF.

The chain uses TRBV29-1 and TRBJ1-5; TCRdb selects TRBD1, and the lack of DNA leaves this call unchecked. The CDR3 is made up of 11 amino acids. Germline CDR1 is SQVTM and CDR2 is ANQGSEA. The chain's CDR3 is CSVEDRAGVHF.

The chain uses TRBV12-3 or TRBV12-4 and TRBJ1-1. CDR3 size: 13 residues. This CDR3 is CASSFGEVSEAFF.

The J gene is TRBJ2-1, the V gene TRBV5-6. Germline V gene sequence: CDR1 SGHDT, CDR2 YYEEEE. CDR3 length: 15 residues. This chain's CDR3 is CASSLAGNSYNEQFF.

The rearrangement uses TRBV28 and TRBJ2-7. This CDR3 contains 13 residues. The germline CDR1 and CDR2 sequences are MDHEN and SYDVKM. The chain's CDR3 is CASSFQASYEQYF. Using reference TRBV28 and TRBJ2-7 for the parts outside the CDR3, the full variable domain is DVKVTQSSRYLVKRTGEKVFLECVQDMDHENMFWYRQDPGLGLRLIYFSYDVKMKEKGDIPEGYSVSREKKERFSLILESASTNQTSMYLCASSFQASYEQYFGPGTRLTVT.